This T cell receptor beta chain was captured by sequencing in a study of blood T cell repertoires in COVID-19. The table came from immunoSEQ multiplex PCR; TCRdb's copy has only in-frame clones and leaves some out. The sample lists approximately 97,000 clones; more than 75% were seen once. The clonotype originates from a man aged 45-60 years with active or convalescent COVID-19. Sequenced sample: peripheral blood.

CDR3 nucleotide sequence: TGTGCCAGCAGTCCCAATATTAGGAGTGAGCAGTTCTTC. As protein: CASSPNIRSEQFF. V usage is TRBV28 and J usage is TRBJ2-1; no reliable D call. This CDR3 comprises 13 residues. Germline assignment: CDR1 MDHEN and CDR2 SYDVKM. Trimming stripped 5 bases from V and 9 bases from J, with 14 bases between.